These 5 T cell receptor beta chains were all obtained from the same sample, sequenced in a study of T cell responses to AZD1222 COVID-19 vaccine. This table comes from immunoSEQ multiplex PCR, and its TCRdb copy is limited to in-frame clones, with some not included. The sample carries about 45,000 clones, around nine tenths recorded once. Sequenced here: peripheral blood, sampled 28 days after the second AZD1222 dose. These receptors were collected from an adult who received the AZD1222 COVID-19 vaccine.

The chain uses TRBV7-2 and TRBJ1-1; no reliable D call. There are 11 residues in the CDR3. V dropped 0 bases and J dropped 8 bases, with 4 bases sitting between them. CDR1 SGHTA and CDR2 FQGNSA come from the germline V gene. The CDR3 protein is CASSLAREAFF. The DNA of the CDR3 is TGTGCCAGCAGCTTAGCCAGGGAAGCTTTCTTT.

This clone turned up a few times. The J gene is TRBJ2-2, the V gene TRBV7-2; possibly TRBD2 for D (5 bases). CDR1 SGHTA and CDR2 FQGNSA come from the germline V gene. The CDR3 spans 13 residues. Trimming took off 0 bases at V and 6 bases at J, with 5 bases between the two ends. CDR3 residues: CASSLAGAGELFF. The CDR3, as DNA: TGTGCCAGCAGCTTAGCCGGGGCCGGGGAGCTGTTTTTT.

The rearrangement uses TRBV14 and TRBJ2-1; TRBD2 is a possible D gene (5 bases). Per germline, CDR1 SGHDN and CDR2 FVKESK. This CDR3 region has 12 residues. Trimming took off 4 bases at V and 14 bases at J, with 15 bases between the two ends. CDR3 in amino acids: CASSPFGVRKFF. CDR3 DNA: TGTGCCAGCAGCCCCTTCGGGGTGCGGAAGTTCTTC.

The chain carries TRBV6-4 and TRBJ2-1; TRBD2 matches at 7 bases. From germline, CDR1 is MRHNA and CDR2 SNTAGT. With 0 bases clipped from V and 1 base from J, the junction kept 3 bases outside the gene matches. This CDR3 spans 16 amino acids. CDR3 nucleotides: TGTGCCAGCAGTGACTCGGGCGGGAGTTCCTACAATGAGCAGTTCTTC. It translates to CASSDSGGSSYNEQFF.

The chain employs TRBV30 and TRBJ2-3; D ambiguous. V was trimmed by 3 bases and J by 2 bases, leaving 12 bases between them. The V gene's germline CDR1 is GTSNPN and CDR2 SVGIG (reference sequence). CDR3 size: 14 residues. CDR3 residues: CAWSAPLPTDTQYF. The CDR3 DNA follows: TGTGCCTGGAGCGCTCCCCTCCCCACAGATACGCAGTATTTT.